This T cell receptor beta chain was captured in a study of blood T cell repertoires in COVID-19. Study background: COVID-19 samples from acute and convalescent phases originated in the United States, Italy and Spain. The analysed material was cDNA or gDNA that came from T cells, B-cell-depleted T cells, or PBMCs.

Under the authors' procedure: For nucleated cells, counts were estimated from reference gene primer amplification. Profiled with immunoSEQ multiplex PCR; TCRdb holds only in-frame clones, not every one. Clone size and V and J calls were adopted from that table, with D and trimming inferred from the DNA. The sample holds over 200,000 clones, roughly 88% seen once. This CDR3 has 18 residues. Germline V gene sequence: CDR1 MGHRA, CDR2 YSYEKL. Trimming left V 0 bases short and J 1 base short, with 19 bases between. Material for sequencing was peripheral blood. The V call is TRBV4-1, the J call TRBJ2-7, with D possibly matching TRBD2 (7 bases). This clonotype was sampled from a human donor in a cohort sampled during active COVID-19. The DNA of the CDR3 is TGCGCCAGCAGCCAAGAGAGGGGGGGACATCACGGGTCCTACGAGCAGTACTTC. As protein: CASSQERGGHHGSYEQYF.